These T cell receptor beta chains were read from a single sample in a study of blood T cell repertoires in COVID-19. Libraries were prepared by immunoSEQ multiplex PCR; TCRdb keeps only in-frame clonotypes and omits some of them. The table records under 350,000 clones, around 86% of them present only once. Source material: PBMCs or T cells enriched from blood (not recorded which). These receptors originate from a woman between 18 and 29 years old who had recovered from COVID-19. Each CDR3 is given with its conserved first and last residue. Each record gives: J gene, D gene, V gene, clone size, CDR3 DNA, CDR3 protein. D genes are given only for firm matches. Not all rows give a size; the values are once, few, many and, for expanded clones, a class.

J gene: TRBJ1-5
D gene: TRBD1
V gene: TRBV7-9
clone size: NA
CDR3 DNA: TGTGCCAGCAGCCCGGGACAGGGGACTAATCAGCCCCAGCATTTT
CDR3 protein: CASSPGQGTNQPQHF

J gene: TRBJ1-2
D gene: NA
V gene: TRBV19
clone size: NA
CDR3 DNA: TGTGCCAGTAGTTCGGACAGAAACGGCTATGGCTACACCTTC
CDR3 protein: CASSSDRNGYGYTF

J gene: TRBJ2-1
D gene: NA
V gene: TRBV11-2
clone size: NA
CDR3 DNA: TGTGCCAGCAGCTTAGTCCGAGAGAATGAGCAGTTCTTC
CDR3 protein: CASSLVRENEQFF

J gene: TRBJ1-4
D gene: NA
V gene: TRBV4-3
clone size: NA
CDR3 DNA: TGCGCCAGCAGCCAAGTTGGAGGGGTCAGGGAAAAACTGTTTTTT
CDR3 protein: CASSQVGGVREKLFF

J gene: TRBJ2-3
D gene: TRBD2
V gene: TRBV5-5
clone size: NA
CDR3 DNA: TGTGCCAGCAGCGTACTAGCGGGAGGACACACAGATACGCAGTATTTT
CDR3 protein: CASSVLAGGHTDTQYF

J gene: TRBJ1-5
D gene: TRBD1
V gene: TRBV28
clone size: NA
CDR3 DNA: TGTGCCAGCGGCGACAGGGTAGTTCAGCCCCAGCATTTT
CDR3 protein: CASGDRVVQPQHF

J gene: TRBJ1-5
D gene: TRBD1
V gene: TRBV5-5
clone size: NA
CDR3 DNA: TGTGCCAGCAGCTTGGGACAGGGCCAGAGTCAGCCCCAGCATTTT
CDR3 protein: CASSLGQGQSQPQHF

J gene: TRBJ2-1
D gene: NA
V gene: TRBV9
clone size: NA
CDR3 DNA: TGTGCCAGCAGCGTAGAAGCTGTATCCTACAATGAGCAGTTCTTC
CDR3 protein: CASSVEAVSYNEQFF

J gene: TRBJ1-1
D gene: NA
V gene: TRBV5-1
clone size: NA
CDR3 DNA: TGCGCCAGCAGCTTGGTTTTTGGGCAATCTGAAGCTTTCTTT
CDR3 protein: CASSLVFGQSEAFF

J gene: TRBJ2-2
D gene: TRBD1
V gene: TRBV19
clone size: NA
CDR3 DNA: TGTGCCACCCAATGGGCAGGGGGCGCATCCGGGGAGCTGTTTTTT
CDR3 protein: CATQWAGGASGELFF

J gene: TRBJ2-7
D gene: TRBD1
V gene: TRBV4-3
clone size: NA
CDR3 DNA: TGCGCCAGCAGCCCTTGGACAGGGGACTCCTACGAGCAGTACTTC
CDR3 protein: CASSPWTGDSYEQYF

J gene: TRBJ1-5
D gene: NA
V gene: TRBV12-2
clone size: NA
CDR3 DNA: NA
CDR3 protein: CASRLGWGVGSGSAQPQHF

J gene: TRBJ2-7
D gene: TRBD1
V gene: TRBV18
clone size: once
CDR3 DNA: TGTGCCAGCTCACTTACCACGGACAGGCCAAGCTCCTACGAGCAGTACTTC
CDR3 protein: CASSLTTDRPSSYEQYF

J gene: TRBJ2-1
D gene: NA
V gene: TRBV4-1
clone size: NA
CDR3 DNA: TGCGCCAGCAGCCAAAGTATTTCCAGGGGCTCCTACAATGAGCAGTTCTTC
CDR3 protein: CASSQSISRGSYNEQFF

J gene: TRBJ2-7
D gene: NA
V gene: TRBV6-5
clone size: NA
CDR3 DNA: TGTGCCAGCAGTTCCGCGGGCGGAGTAAGCGAGCAGTACTTC
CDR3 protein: CASSSAGGVSEQYF

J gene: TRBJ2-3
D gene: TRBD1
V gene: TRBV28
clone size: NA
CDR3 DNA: TGTGCCAGCAGAGGCGGGACAGGGGTGCGAGATACGCAGTATTTT
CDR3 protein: CASRGGTGVRDTQYF

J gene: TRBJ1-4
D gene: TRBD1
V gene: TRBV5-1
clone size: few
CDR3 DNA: TGCGCCAGCAGCATACTACAGGGGACTAATGAAAAACTGTTTTTT
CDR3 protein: CASSILQGTNEKLFF

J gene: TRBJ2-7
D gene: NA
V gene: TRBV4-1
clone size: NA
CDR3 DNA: TGCGCCAGCAGCCAGACCGACAGCTACGAGCAGTACTTC
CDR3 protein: CASSQTDSYEQYF

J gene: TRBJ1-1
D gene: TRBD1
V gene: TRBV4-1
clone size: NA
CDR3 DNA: TGCGCCAGCAGCCGAAATCAGGGGGCTACTCTAGAAGCTTTCTTT
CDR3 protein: CASSRNQGATLEAFF

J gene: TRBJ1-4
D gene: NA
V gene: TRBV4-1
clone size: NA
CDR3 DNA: TGCGCCAGCAGCCAGTCAGGGATAGCAACTAATGAAAAACTGTTTTTT
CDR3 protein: CASSQSGIATNEKLFF

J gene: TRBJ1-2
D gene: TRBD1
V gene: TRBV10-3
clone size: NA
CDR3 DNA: TGTGCCATCAGTGACCCGAGGACAGGGCATGGCTACACCTTC
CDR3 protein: CAISDPRTGHGYTF

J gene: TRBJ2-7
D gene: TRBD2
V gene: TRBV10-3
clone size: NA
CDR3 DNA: TGTGCCATCAGTGACGTGGGACTAGCGGGAGGGGGCTCCTACGAGCAGTACTTC
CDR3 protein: CAISDVGLAGGGSYEQYF

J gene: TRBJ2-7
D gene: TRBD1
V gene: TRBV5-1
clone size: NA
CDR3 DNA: TGCGCCAGCAGCTTGGATCATCCGGGGACAGGGGTGCACGAGCAGTACTTC
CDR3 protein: CASSLDHPGTGVHEQYF

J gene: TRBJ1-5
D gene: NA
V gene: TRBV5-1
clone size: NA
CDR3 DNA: TGCGCCCGCAGCTTGGGGGGGGGCGGCAATCAGCCCCAGCATTTT
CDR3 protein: CARSLGGGGNQPQHF

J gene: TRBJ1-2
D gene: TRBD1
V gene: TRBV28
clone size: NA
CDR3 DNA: TGTGCCAGCAGTCTCAGCTCCGGGACAGATGGCTACACCTTC
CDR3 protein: CASSLSSGTDGYTF

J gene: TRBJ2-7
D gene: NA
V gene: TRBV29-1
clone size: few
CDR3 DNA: TGCAGCGTGGCACAGGGTAACTACGAGCAGTACTTC
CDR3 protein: CSVAQGNYEQYF

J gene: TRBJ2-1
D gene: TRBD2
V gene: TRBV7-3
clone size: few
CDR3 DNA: TGTGCCAGCAGCCCCGGACTAGTCAGTAAAGAGCAGTTCTTC
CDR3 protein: CASSPGLVSKEQFF

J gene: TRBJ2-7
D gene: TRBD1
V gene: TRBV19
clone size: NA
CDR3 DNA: TGTGCCAGTAGGCCGGGACAGGGGCCCTCCTACGAGCAGTACTTC
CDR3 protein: CASRPGQGPSYEQYF

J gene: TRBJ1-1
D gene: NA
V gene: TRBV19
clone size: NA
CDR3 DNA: TGTGCCAGTGACAGGAACACTGAAGCTTTCTTT
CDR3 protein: CASDRNTEAFF

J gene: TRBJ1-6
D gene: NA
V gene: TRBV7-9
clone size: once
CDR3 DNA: TGTGCCAGCAGCGAAGGTCGCGTCCAAACAGGATTAATTCCCCTCCACTTT
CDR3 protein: CASSEGRVQTGLIPLHF

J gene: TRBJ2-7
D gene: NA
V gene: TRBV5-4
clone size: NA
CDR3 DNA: TGTGCCACCGTACAGGGCCACGAGCAGTACTTC
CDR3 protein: CATVQGHEQYF

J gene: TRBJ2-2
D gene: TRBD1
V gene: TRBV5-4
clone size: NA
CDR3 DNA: TGTGCCAGCAGCCATGACAGGGACAGCGGGGAGCTGTTTTTT
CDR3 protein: CASSHDRDSGELFF

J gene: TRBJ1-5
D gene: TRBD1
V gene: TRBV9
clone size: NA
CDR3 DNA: TGTGCCAGCAGCGCGAGGTTTCGGGGACATACAGGGGGCGGTAGCAATCAGCCCCAGCATTTT
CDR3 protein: CASSARFRGHTGGGSNQPQHF

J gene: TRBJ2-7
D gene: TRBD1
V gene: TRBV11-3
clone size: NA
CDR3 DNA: TGTGCCAGCAGCTTACCGGGACAGGTCTACGAGCAGTACTTC
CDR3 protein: CASSLPGQVYEQYF

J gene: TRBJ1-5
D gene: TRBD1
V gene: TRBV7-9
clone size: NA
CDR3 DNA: TGTGCCAGCAGCTTGACCGACAGGGGTCAGCCCCAGCATTTT
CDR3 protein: CASSLTDRGQPQHF

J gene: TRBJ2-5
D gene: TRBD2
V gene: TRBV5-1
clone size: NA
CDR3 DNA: TGCGCCAGCAGCTCCGCGGGGGGCTGGGGAGAGACCCAGTACTTC
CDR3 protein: CASSSAGGWGETQYF

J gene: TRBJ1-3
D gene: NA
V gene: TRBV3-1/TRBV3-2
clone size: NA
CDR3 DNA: TGTGCCAGCAGCAAACTTAACTCTGGAAACACCATATATTTT
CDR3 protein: CASSKLNSGNTIYF

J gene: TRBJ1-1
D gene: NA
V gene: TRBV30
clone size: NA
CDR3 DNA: TGTGCCTGGAGTGTACGAGGTCGGGGGACTGAAGCTTTCTTT
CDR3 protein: CAWSVRGRGTEAFF

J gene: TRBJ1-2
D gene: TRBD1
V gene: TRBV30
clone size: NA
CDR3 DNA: TGTGCCTGGAGCGGCACAGGGGGTGGTGGGGGCTACACCTTC
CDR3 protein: CAWSGTGGGGGYTF

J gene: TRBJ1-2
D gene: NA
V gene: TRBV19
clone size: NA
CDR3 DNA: TGTGCCAGTAGTATAACTGGGGGGTTAGGTAACTATGGCTACACCTTC
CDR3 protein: CASSITGGLGNYGYTF

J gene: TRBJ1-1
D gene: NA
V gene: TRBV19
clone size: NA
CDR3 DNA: TGTGCCAGTAGTGGCCGACAGGACGGCACTGAAGCTTTCTTT
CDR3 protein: CASSGRQDGTEAFF

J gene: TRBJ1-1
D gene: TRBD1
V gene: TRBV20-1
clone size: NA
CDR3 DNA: TGCAGTGCCACAGGGGGCACTGAAGCTTTCTTT
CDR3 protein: CSATGGTEAFF

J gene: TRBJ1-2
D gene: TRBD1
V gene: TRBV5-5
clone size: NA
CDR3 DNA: TGTGCCAGCTGGGACAGGGACTCCCCCCCTAACTATGGCTACACCTTC
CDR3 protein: CASWDRDSPPNYGYTF

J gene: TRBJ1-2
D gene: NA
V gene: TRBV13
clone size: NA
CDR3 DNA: TGTGCCAGCAGCCCCTCGGGTAGGCCCTCCTATGGCTACACCTTC
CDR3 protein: CASSPSGRPSYGYTF

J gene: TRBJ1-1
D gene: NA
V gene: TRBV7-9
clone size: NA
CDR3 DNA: TGTGCCAGCAGCTTAGCGCTAGGGAGGGTTAACACTGAAGCTTTCTTT
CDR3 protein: CASSLALGRVNTEAFF

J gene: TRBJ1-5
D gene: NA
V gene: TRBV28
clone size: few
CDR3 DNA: TGTGCCAGCAGTTTATTGAGTGGCGGATATCAGCCCCAGCATTTT
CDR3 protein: CASSLLSGGYQPQHF

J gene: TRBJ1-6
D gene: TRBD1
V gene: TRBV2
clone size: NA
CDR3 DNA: TGTGCCAGCAGTAAACGCCCGGGACAGCCTAATTCACCCCTCCACTTT
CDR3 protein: CASSKRPGQPNSPLHF

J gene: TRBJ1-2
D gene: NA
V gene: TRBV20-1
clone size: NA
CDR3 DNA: TGCAGTGCTAGTCTTGGCACAGACTATGGCTACACCTTC
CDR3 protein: CSASLGTDYGYTF

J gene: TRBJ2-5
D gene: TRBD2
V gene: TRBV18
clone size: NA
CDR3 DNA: TGTGCCAGCTCCGGGCTAGCGGAAAAGCAAGAGACCCAGTACTTC
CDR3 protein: CASSGLAEKQETQYF

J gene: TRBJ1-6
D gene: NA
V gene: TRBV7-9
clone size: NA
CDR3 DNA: TGTGCCAGCAGCCCGCGCCACGGACAGCCGTCGAATTCACCCCTCCACTTT
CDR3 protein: CASSPRHGQPSNSPLHF

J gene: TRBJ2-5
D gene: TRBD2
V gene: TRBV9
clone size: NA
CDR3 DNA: TGTGCCAGCAGCGGTGGACTAGCGGGGGAGACCCAGTACTTC
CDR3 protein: CASSGGLAGETQYF

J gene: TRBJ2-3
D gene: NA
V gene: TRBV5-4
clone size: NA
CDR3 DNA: TGTGCCAGCAGCCTCAGCACAGATACGCAGTATTTT
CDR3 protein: CASSLSTDTQYF

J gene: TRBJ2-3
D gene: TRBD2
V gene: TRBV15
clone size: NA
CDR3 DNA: TGTGCCACCAGCAGAAAGCGGGAGGGAGATACGCAGTATTTT
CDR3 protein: CATSRKREGDTQYF

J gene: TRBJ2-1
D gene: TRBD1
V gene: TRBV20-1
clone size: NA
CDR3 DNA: TGCAGTGCTAATGACAGGGGATCCCCCTCCTACAATGAGCAGTTCTTC
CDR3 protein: CSANDRGSPSYNEQFF

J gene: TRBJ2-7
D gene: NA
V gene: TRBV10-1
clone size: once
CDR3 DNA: TGCGCCAGCAGTGAGTCTTTTGAGGGGGCCTACGAGCAGTACTTC
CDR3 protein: CASSESFEGAYEQYF